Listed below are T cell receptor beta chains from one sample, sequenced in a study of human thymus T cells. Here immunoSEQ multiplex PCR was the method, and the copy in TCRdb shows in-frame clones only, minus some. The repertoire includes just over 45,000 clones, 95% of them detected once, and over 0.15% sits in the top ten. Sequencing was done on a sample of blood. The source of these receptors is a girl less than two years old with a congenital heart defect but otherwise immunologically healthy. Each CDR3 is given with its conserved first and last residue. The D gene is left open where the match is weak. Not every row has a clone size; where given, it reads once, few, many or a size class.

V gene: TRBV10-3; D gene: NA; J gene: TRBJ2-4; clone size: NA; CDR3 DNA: TGTGCCATCAGTGAGTCCGGACTCCTAGCCAAAAACATTCAGTACTTC; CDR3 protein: CAISESGLLAKNIQYF
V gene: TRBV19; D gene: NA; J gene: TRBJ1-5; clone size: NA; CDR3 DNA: TGTGCCAGTAGTATAGCGTCGAGCTCAAATCAGCCCCAGCATTTT; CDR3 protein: CASSIASSSNQPQHF
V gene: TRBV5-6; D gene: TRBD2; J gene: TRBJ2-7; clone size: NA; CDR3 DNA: TGTGCCAGCAGCTTGGGGCTAGCGGGAGTCTACTACGAGCAGTACTTC; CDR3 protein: CASSLGLAGVYYEQYF
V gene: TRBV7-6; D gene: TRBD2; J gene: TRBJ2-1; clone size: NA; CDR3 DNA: TGTGCCAGCAGCTGGAGGGCTAGCGGGAGGAATAACAATGAGCAGTTCTTC; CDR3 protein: CASSWRASGRNNNEQFF
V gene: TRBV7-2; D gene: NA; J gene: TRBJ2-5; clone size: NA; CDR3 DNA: TGTGCCAGCAGCTTATTCAGGGGCTGGGAGACCCAGTACTTC; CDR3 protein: CASSLFRGWETQYF
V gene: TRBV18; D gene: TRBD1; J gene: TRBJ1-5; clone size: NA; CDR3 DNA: TGTGCCAGCTCCCAAGATCCGGGACAGGGTTACCCCAAAGGGCAGCCCCAGCATTTT; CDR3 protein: CASSQDPGQGYPKGQPQHF
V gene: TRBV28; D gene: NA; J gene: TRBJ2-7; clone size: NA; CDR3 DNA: TGTGCCAGCGGAGCGGGCGGACACTACGAGCAGTACTTC; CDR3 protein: CASGAGGHYEQYF
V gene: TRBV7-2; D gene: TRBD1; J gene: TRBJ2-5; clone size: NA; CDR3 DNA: TGTGCCAGCAGCTTAGCTCCTTTCTTTGGGACAGGGCCTCAAGAGACCCAGTACTTC; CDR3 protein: CASSLAPFFGTGPQETQYF
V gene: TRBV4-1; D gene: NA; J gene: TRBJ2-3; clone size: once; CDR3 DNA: TGCGCCAGCAGCCAAGTCGCAGATACGCAGTATTTT; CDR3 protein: CASSQVADTQYF
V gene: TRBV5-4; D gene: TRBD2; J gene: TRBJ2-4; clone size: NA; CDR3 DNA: TGTGCCAGCAGCTTTAGCGGGAGAAAAAACATTCAGTACTTC; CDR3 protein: CASSFSGRKNIQYF
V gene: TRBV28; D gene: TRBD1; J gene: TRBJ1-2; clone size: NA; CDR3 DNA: TGTGCCAGCACCCCAGGGGGGGCTTACAACTATGGCTACACCTTC; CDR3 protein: CASTPGGAYNYGYTF
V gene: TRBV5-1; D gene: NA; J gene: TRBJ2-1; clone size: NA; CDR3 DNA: TGCGCCAGCAGCCCCGGACTCAACCCCAATGAGCAGTTCTTC; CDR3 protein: CASSPGLNPNEQFF
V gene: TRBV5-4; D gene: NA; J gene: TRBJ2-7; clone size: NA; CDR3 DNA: TGTGCCAGCAGCTTGGAGGCCGGGTCCTACGAGCAGTACTTC; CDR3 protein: CASSLEAGSYEQYF
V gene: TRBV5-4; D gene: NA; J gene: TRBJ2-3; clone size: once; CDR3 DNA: TGTGCCAGCAGCTTAGGAGCGACAGATACGCAGTATTTT; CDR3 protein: CASSLGATDTQYF
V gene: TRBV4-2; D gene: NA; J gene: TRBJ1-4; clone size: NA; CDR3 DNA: TGTGCCAGCAGCCAAGATAAAGGGGTTGCTAATGAAAAACTGTTTTTT; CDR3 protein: CASSQDKGVANEKLFF
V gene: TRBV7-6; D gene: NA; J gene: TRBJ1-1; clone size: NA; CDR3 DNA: TGTGCCAGCAGCCCGGGGGCAGAAGCTTTCTTT; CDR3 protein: CASSPGAEAFF
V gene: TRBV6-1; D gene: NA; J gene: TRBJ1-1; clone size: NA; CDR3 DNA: TGTGCCAGCAGTGAGGGAATGAACACTGAAGCTTTCTTT; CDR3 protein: CASSEGMNTEAFF
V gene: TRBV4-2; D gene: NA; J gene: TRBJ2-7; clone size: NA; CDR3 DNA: TGTGCCAGCAGCCAAGCTCGGGAGAGCACCTACGAGCAGTACTTC; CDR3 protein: CASSQARESTYEQYF
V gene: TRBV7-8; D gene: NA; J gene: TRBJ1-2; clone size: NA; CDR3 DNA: TGTGCCAGCAGCTTATTTGGGAGGGGGGATGGCTACACCTTC; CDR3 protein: CASSLFGRGDGYTF
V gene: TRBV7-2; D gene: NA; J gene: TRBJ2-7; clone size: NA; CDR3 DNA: TGTGCCAGCAGCGTGGGACGGAGCTCCTACGAGCAGTACTTC; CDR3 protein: CASSVGRSSYEQYF
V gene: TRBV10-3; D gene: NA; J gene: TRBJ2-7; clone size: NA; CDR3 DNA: TGTGCCATCAGTGAGTCCGGGACACCATACGAGCAGTACTTC; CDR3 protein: CAISESGTPYEQYF
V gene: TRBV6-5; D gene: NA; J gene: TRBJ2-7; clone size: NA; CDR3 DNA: TGTGCCAGCAGTTACCAGCGACAGGCCTACGAGCAGTACTTC; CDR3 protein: CASSYQRQAYEQYF
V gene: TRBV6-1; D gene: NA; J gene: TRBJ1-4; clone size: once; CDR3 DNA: TGTGCCAGCAGTGAAGCCTGGGCAGCGAATGAAAAACTGTTTTTT; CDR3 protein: CASSEAWAANEKLFF
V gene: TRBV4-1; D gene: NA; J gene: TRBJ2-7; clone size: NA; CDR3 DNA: TGCGCCAGCAGCCGGGACAAGCCTCCCGCCTCCTACGAGCAGTACTTC; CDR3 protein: CASSRDKPPASYEQYF
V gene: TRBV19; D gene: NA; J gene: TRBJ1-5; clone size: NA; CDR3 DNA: TGTGCCAGTAGTTTCTTACATCAGCCCCAGCATTTT; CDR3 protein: CASSFLHQPQHF
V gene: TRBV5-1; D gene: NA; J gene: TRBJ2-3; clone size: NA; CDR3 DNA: TGCGCCAGCAGCTTGGCGGAGAGTGGCACAGATACGCAGTATTTT; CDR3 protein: CASSLAESGTDTQYF
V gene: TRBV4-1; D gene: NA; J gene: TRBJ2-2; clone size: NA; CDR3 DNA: TGCGCCAGCAGCCAAGTATACTTCGCCGGGGAGCTGTTTTTT; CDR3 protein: CASSQVYFAGELFF
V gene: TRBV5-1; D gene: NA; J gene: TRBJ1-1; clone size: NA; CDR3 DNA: TGCGCCAGCAGCTTGACGGGTAACACTGAAGCTTTCTTT; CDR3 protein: CASSLTGNTEAFF
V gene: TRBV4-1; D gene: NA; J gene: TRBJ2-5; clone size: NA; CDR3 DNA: TGCGCCAGCAGCCCGAAGAGAGGGGGAGGGCCTTGGGAGACCCAGTACTTC; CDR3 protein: CASSPKRGGGPWETQYF
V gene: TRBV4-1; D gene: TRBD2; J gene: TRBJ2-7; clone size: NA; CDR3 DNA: TGCGCCAGCAGCCAAGTGGGGGGGACGGCCTACGAGCAGTACTTC; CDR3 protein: CASSQVGGTAYEQYF
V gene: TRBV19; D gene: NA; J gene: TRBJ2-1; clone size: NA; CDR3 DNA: TGTGCCAGTAGTAGGAGCGGGCCAAGTTACAATGAGCAGTTCTTC; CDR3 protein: CASSRSGPSYNEQFF
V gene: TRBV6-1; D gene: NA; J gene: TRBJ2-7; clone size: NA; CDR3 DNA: TGTGCCAGCAGTGAGTTCAGTACCTACGAGCAGTACTTC; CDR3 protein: CASSEFSTYEQYF
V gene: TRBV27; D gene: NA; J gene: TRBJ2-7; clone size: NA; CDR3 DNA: TGTGCCAGCAGTCTCCGACAGAAGCCAACCTACGAGCAGTACTTC; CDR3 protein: CASSLRQKPTYEQYF
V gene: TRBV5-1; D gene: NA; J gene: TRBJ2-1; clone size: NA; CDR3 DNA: TGCGCCAGTTCCTCCGGGACAATCTACAATGAGCAGTTCTTC; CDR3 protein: CASSSGTIYNEQFF
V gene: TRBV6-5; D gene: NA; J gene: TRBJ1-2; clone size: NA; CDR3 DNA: TGTGCCAGCAGTTACTCAAAACAGGGAACGGGGTATGGCTACACCTTC; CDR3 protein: CASSYSKQGTGYGYTF
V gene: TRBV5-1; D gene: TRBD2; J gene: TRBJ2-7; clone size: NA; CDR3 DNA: TGCGCCAGCAGCTTTCTACGGGAGGGGGTGGACGAGCAGTACTTC; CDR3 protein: CASSFLREGVDEQYF
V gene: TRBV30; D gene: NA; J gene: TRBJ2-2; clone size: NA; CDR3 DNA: TGTGCCTGGAGTGTCCAGGGGACCGGGGAGCTGTTTTTT; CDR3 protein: CAWSVQGTGELFF
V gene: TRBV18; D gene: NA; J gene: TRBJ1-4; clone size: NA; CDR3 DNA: TGTGCCAGCTCACCTAGGGATTCCGTTCCTGGAAAACTGTTTTTT; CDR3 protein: CASSPRDSVPGKLFF
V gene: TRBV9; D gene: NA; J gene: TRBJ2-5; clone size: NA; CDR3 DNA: TGTGCCAGCAGCGTAGGGAAGGGGCTGGCGGAGACCCAGTACTTC; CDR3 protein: CASSVGKGLAETQYF
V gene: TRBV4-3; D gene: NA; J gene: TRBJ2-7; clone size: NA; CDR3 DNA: TGCGCCAGCAGCCAAGAGCGGGATCACTCCTACGAGCAGTACTTC; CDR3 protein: CASSQERDHSYEQYF
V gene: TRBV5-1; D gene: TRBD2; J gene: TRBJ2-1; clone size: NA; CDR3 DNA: TGCGCCAGCAGCTTGGCCGGACTAGCGGGTTACAATGAGCAGTTCTTC; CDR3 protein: CASSLAGLAGYNEQFF
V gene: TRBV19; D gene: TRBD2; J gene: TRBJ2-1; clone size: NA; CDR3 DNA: TGTGCCAGTAGCCTTAGCGGGAGGGCCTTCGATGAGCAGTTCTTC; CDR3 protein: CASSLSGRAFDEQFF
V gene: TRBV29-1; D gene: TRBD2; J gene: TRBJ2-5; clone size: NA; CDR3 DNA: TGCAGCGTCGCGGGAGGGCAAGAGACCCAGTACTTC; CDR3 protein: CSVAGGQETQYF
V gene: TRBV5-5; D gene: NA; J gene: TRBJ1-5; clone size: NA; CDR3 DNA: TGTGCCAGCAGCCCCCGTCCAGGGGCAAACTCCATGGTCCAGCATTTT; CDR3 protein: CASSPRPGANSMVQHF
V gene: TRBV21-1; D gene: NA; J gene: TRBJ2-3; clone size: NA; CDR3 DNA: TGTGCCAGCAGCAAAGAAACCGGGGACAGGGGCCCAGATACGCAGTATTTT; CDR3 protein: CASSKETGDRGPDTQYF
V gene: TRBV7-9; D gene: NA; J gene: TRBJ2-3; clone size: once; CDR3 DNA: TGTGCCAGCAGCTTAGAGAGGGCAGGACTAAGCACAGATACGCAGTATTTT; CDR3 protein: CASSLERAGLSTDTQYF